Listed below are T cell receptor beta chains from one sample, sequenced in a study of blood T cell repertoires in COVID-19. Repertoires were generated with immunoSEQ multiplex PCR, while TCRdb's copy carries only in-frame clones and drops some. The sample lists about 170,000 clones, approximately 82% occurring once. Sequencing was carried out using PBMCs or T cells enriched from blood (not recorded which). All receptors derive from a woman in her forties or fifties who had recovered from COVID-19. The conserved cysteine and the conserved F or W are not part of the CDR3 here. D genes are given only for firm matches.

v_call d_call cdr3_aa
TRBV12-5 TRBD2 ASGLDSGNFEQF
TRBV28 . ASSAATYGYT
TRBV6-5 . ASAYGGTDTQY
TRBV12-3/TRBV12-4 . ASSPLRQVGYT
TRBV3-1/TRBV3-2 . ASSQESYGYT
TRBV9 TRBD2 ASSVVIAGKHSYNEQF
TRBV19 . ASSITDYNEQF
TRBV7-9 TRBD1 ASSFYDRGSSPLH
TRBV6-2/TRBV6-3 . ASSSQVVAQPQH
TRBV6-1 TRBD1 ASSETGENEKLF
TRBV4-1 . ASSQRGYNEQF
TRBV4-3 TRBD1 ASSGRGQASSGNTIY
TRBV18 TRBD1 ASSLPGTGGQTQY
TRBV11-3 TRBD1 ASSLGTGAEAF
TRBV7-8 TRBD1 ASSQNPAPGQGAQPQH
TRBV6-2/TRBV6-3 TRBD2 ASSLRVAGTGELF
TRBV12-3/TRBV12-4 . ASMGRRGYGYT
TRBV5-1 . ASSLGAGSTDTQY
TRBV13 TRBD1 ASSLTRGEAF
TRBV12-3/TRBV12-4 . ASTITANTEAF
TRBV29-1 . SVARQLGNTEAF
TRBV29-1 . SVELMAGLDGNTIY
TRBV4-1 . ASSQDTLWATEAF
TRBV6-1 . ASSEAGAGYFPH
TRBV5-6 . ASSLEGSGVRADTQY
TRBV6-6 TRBD1 ASHGQGRLAEAF
TRBV2 . ASSRGFGYGYT
TRBV28 TRBD1 ASSPSYPRDRYTDTQY
TRBV4-1 TRBD1 ASSRLLTGAEGGYT
TRBV9 TRBD1 ASSPEGQDTEAF
TRBV4-2 . ASSPDREKLF
TRBV5-5 . ASSLGTGFFYGYT
TRBV3-1/TRBV3-2 TRBD1 ASSQDIGGTGRSPLH
TRBV24-1 TRBD1 ATGQGEKLF
TRBV7-2 TRBD1 ASSQQGYGNQPQH
TRBV11-2 . ASSLPEGGTRRNSPLH
TRBV5-1 . ASRFTGFYGYT
TRBV2 . ASSGGNQPQH
TRBV30 TRBD1 AWSAGGYGYT
TRBV29-1 TRBD2 SVLSSRASGGKNIQY
TRBV5-4 TRBD1 ASSRGQEINTEAF
TRBV7-8 TRBD1 ASSLENRGNIQY
TRBV2 TRBD2 ASSDYGSGGATYNEQF
TRBV18 . ASSPQEGNTEAF
TRBV7-2 . ASSPDRNYGYT
TRBV19 TRBD2 ASRGLAGQAGELF
TRBV7-2 . ASSLALWGLNSPLH
TRBV6-5 TRBD2 ASSRTSGKNGELF
TRBV3-1/TRBV3-2 . ASSQSGRSSTEAF
TRBV7-9 . ASAQGGGPGELF
TRBV6-2/TRBV6-3 TRBD1 ASSQSTGRNSPLH
TRBV6-2/TRBV6-3 . ASSFSGYDNQPQH
TRBV6-2/TRBV6-3 . ASSSGRGGYT
TRBV15 . ATSRPGGGPTDTQY